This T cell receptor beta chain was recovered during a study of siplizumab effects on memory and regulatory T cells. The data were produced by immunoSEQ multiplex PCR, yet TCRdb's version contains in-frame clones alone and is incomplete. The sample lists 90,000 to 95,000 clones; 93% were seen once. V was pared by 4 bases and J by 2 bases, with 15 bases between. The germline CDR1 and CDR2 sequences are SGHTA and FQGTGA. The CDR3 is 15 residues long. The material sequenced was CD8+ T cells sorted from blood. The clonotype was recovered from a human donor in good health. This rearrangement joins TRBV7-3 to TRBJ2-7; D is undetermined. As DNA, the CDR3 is TGTGCCAGCAGCTCCCCCCGGGCCACGACCTACGAGCAGTACTTC. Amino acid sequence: CASSSPRATTYEQYF.